The clone carrying this T cell receptor (beta chain) was detected once. Assay used: immunoSEQ multiplex PCR; TCRdb lists only in-frame clones, some missing. The sample contains about 55,000 clones, 87% of which appear only once. This sample was taken from a study of T cell responses to AZD1222 COVID-19 vaccine. V lost 0 bases and J lost 0, with 15 bases in between. There are 18 residues in the CDR3. In germline, CDR1 is MNHEY, CDR2 SVGEGT. V and J are TRBV6-2 or TRBV6-3 and TRBJ1-5; D is unclear. The receptor was isolated from an adult in good health. The sample was peripheral blood, taken on day 0 of AZD1222 vaccination. CDR3 in DNA: TGTGCCAGCAGTTACTCCCTTCGGACGGGTTATAGCAATCAGCCCCAGCATTTT. This gives the protein CASSYSLRTGYSNQPQHF.